Below are 20 T cell receptor beta chains sequenced from a single sample in a study of T cells in Graves' hyperthyroidism and ophthalmopathy. Amplified TCR beta CDR3 regions derived from RNA transcripts. Using the HTBI primer set, a first-round RT-PCR was run on the TCR CDR3. Each CDR3 protein is one row after TCRdb ran MiXCR on the multiplex PCR reads. The sample contains about 600,000 distinct CDR3 sequences, about a sixth of which appear only once. Material for sequencing was blood. The receptor source for this set is a woman in her 40s with Graves' ophthalmopathy.

The gene calls are TRBV6-1 and TRBJ2-4; D perhaps matches TRBD1 (5 bases). Trimming shortened V by 6 bases and J by 6 bases, and 9 bases separated the two germline ends. The CDR3 runs 12 residues. Germline lookup yields CDR1 MNHNS and CDR2 SASEGT. The CDR3 sequence is CASSDRRNIQYF. CDR3 DNA sequence: TGTGCCAGCAGCGACAGACGAAACATTCAGTACTTC.

V usage is TRBV19 and J usage is TRBJ2-1, with 8 bases identical to TRBD2. CDR1 is LNHDA, CDR2 SQIVND, per germline (reference sequence). Trimming took 6 bases from V and 3 from J; bases not matched to a gene: 4. The CDR3 consists of 14 residues. As DNA, the CDR3 is TGTGCCAGTAGAAAAGCGGGGGTCTACAATGAGCAGTTCTTC. Protein sequence: CASRKAGVYNEQFF.

This clonotype was picked up many times. V and J are TRBV20-1 and TRBJ2-7; the D gene is possibly TRBD1 (6 bases). Between the trimmed V and J ends, which lost 1 base and 0 bases, there was a span of 10 bases. This CDR3 has 14 residues. Germline V gene lookup returns CDR1 DFQATT and CDR2 SNEGSKA (reference sequence). CDR3 amino acids: CSARGQESSYEQYF. The DNA for the CDR3 is TGCAGTGCTAGAGGACAGGAAAGCTCCTACGAGCAGTACTTC.

This clonotype turned up a few times. The chain links TRBV20-1 to TRBJ2-5, with D perhaps given as TRBD1 or TRBD2 (5 bases each). CDR1 DFQATT and CDR2 SNEGSKA come from the germline V gene (reference sequence). The germline V and J ends were trimmed by 4 bases and 1 base, with 7 bases remaining between them. The CDR3 length is 12 residues. The CDR3 DNA reads TGCAGTGCTACCGGGACCCAAGAGACCCAGTACTTC. This translates into CSATGTQETQYF.

This clonotype was counted at least ten times. The chain couples TRBV5-5 to TRBJ1-1; D might be TRBD1 (5 bases). The CDR3 covers 13 residues. Germline CDR1 SGHKS, CDR2 YYEKEE (reference sequence). V lost 4 bases and J lost 6, with 13 bases in between. CDR3 sequence (DNA): TGTGCCAGCAGCCGAGGTGGACACCCTGAAGCTTTCTTT. Amino acid sequence: CASSRGGHPEAFF.

The sample holds many counts of this clonotype. The chain has TRBV20-1 and TRBJ1-5; D unclear. This CDR3 has 16 amino acids. V gave up 6 bases and J gave up 4 bases, with 22 bases separating them. CDR1 and CDR2 (germline): DFQATT, SNEGSKA (reference sequence). CDR3 region: CSAHRFGVGINQPQHF. The CDR3 DNA reads as TGCAGTGCCCACCGGTTTGGGGTGGGGATAAATCAGCCCCAGCATTTT.

In this sample, this clonotype turned up many times. V and J are TRBV5-1 and TRBJ1-5; D is unresolved. Germline loops: CDR1 SGHRS, CDR2 YFSETQ. The V and J ends lost 1 base and 4 bases respectively, with 6 bases between them. This CDR3 is 13 amino acids long. This CDR3 reads CASSLNLNQPQHF. CDR3 in DNA: TGCGCCAGCAGCTTGAACCTTAATCAGCCCCAGCATTTT.

This clonotype was recorded many times. The chain carries TRBV2 and TRBJ1-6, with TRBD1 matching 11 bases. CDR3 length equals 17 residues. CDR1 and CDR2 from the germline V gene are SNHLY and FYNNEI. The junction had 8 bases not matched to a gene; V was cut back by 10 bases and J by 0 bases. The CDR3 reads CAISRDRGSSYNSPLHF. The CDR3 DNA reads TGTGCCATCAGCCGGGACAGGGGGAGCTCCTATAATTCACCCCTCCACTTT.

This clonotype was counted ten times or more. The chain carries TRBV10-3 and TRBJ2-7; 9 nucleotides match TRBD1. The CDR3 is 14 residues long. Germline CDR1 and CDR2: ENHRY and SYGVKD. The junction had 3 bases not matched to a gene; V was cut back by 5 bases and J by 1 base. CDR3 sequence (DNA): TGTGCCATCAGTACCGGGACAGGGTCCTACGAGCAGTACTTC. It encodes CAISTGTGSYEQYF.

The rearrangement joins TRBV19 to TRBJ2-7; D could derive from TRBD1 or TRBD2 (5 bases each). Germline V lookup: CDR1 LNHDA, CDR2 SQIVND (reference sequence). The CDR3 contains 13 residues. The V end lost 5 bases, the J end lost 7 bases, and 15 bases lay between the germline ends. The CDR3 loop reads CASSSGHSGEQYF. In DNA form, the CDR3 reads TGTGCCAGTAGTTCCGGACACTCGGGGGAGCAGTACTTC.

This clonotype came up a few times. The chain employs TRBV2 and TRBJ1-5; possible D gene TRBD1, 6 bases. Germline-derived CDR1 and CDR2 are SNHLY and FYNNEI. This CDR3 spans 16 amino acids. V shed 5 bases and J shed 4 bases, with 18 bases lying between them. CDR3 residues: CASSRGGLYYNQPQHF. CDR3 bases: TGTGCCAGCAGTCGCGGGGGGCTCTATTATAATCAGCCCCAGCATTTT.

This clonotype was counted ten times or more. The rearrangement links TRBV10-3 to TRBJ2-7; perhaps TRBD1 as D (7 bases). This CDR3 region has 15 residues. Trimming cost V 7 bases and J 2 bases, with 18 bases left between them. Germline loops: CDR1 ENHRY, CDR2 SYGVKD. CDR3 in DNA: TGTGCCATCAAAGCTGCAGGGGGGTTAACCTACGAGCAGTACTTC. Residues: CAIKAAGGLTYEQYF.

This chain connects TRBV20-1 to TRBJ1-1; D may be TRBD1 (5 bases). CDR1 DFQATT and CDR2 SNEGSKA come from the germline V gene (reference sequence). The CDR3 loop spans 13 amino acids. V was pared by 5 bases and J by 1 base, with 11 bases between. The CDR3 DNA follows: TGCAGTGCTCAGGGTGGGCGGAACACTGAAGCTTTCTTT. This gives the protein CSAQGGRNTEAFF.

In this sample, this clonotype turned up many times. This chain uses TRBV5-5 with TRBJ1-1; D unclear. Germline CDR1 SGHKS, CDR2 YYEKEE (reference sequence). V was pared by 3 bases and J by 0 bases, with 15 bases between. This CDR3 comprises 16 residues. This chain's CDR3 is CASSYANPLMNTEAFF. The CDR3 bases are TGTGCCAGCAGCTACGCTAATCCTTTAATGAACACTGAAGCTTTCTTT.

There are many counts of this clonotype. The V and J genes are TRBV5-1 and TRBJ2-3; D is perhaps TRBD1 (6 bases). Germline V gene data show CDR1 as SGHRS and CDR2 as YFSETQ. V lost 1 base and J 4 bases, leaving 13 bases between the germline ends. The CDR3 consists of 15 residues. CDR3 loop: CASSLSAGVADTQYF. The DNA for the CDR3 is TGCGCCAGCAGCTTGTCGGCAGGGGTGGCAGATACGCAGTATTTT.

This clonotype was seen ten or more times. V usage is TRBV30 and J usage is TRBJ2-7; possibly TRBD1 for D (5 bases). The germline CDR1 and CDR2 sequences are GTSNPN and SVGIG (reference sequence). The CDR3 extends over 11 amino acids. V dropped 3 bases and J dropped 3 bases, with 6 bases sitting between them. CDR3 residues: CAWSRDYEQYF. The CDR3 bases are TGTGCCTGGAGCAGGGACTACGAGCAGTACTTC. Full variable domain (outside the CDR3, taken from reference TRBV30 and TRBJ2-7): SQTIHQWPATLVQPVGSPLSLECTVEGTSNPNLYWYRQAAGRGLQLLFYSVGIGQISSEVPQNLSASRPQDRQFILSSKKLLLSDSGFYLCAWSRDYEQYFGPGTRLTVT.

The sample holds many counts of this clonotype. The rearrangement uses TRBV5-1 and TRBJ2-7, with D uncertain. Looked up from germline, CDR1 is SGHRS and CDR2 is YFSETQ. The CDR3 runs 13 residues. V was pared by 0 bases and J by 4 bases, with 8 bases between. CDR3 DNA sequence: TGCGCCAGCAGCTTGGAACAGACTTACGAGCAGTACTTC. Protein product: CASSLEQTYEQYF.

This clonotype has ten or more counts. The J gene is TRBJ2-1, the V gene TRBV28, with TRBD2 as a possible D gene (5 bases). CDR1 and CDR2 from the germline V gene are MDHEN and SYDVKM. This CDR3 region has 12 residues. The ends were cut back, 7 bases at V and 5 bases at J, with 9 bases in the middle. CDR3 DNA sequence: TGTGCCAGCAACGGCGGGCACAATGAGCAGTTCTTC. Its translation is CASNGGHNEQFF.

This rearrangement joins TRBV6-1 to TRBJ1-3; D is possibly TRBD1 (6 bases). The CDR3 is made up of 14 amino acids. V lost 7 bases, J lost 4 bases, and 14 bases lay in between. Germline V gene sequence: CDR1 MNHNS, CDR2 SASEGT. The CDR3 nucleotides read TGTGCCAGCAAACGACAGGTCGGGGGAAACACCATATATTTT. It codes for CASKRQVGGNTIYF.

The chain has TRBV7-9 and TRBJ2-5, with D possibly TRBD2 on 6 matching bases. Germline assignment: CDR1 SEHNR and CDR2 FQNEAQ (reference sequence). The V end was cut by 5 bases, the J end by 1 base, with 26 bases between. This CDR3 spans 19 amino acids. The CDR3 nucleotides read TGTGCCAGCAGCGGAATTTCAGTGAGCGGGCCCCTCCCCCAAGAGACCCAGTACTTC. It yields the protein CASSGISVSGPLPQETQYF.